These 20 T cell receptor beta chains were sequenced from one sample in a study of cytomegalovirus exposure and HLA in healthy donors. PCR amplification relied on 60 Vbeta primers (plus 13 Jbeta primers). The method was immunoSEQ multiplex PCR; TCRdb's version includes in-frame clones alone and lacks a portion of them. The specimen's table records some 120,000 clones. The specimen sequenced was PBMCs. The receptor set was obtained from a man aged 25 to 45 in good health and CMV-seronegative.

The chain is built from TRBV6-1 and TRBJ2-7; a possible D gene is TRBD2 (5 bases). Germline CDR1 is MNHNS and CDR2 is SASEGT. This CDR3 is 13 amino acids long. The V end lost 5 bases, the J end lost 2 bases, and 10 bases lay between the germline ends. The CDR3 nucleotides read TGTGCCAGCAGTCGGGAAAATACCTACGAGCAGTACTTC. Protein sequence: CASSRENTYEQYF.

This sequence joins TRBV16 and TRBJ2-5; 9 nucleotides align to TRBD1. Trimming at V came to 0 bases and at J to 6 bases, leaving 2 bases not matched to a gene. The CDR3 totals 14 residues. The V gene's germline CDR1 is KGHSY and CDR2 FQNENV. CDR3 residues: CASSQSGQGKTQYF. In nucleotides, the CDR3 is TGTGCCAGCAGCCAATCCGGACAGGGGAAGACCCAGTACTTC.

J is TRBJ2-3 and V is TRBV7-2; 7 bases are shared with TRBD2. V lost 3 bases to trimming and J lost 5 bases; unmatched junction nucleotides: 8. Germline CDR1 and CDR2: SGHTA and FQGNSA. This CDR3 is 15 amino acids long. The CDR3 nucleotides read TGTGCCAGCAGCTTGTTCTACTCTAGCGGAGATACGCAGTATTTT. Translating it yields CASSLFYSSGDTQYF.

The CDR3 DNA sequence: TGTGCCAGCAGTTACTCAGGGGGACAGGGCGACGAGCAGTACTTC. It yields the protein CASSYSGGQGDEQYF. The chain recombines TRBV6-5 with TRBJ2-7; 9 nucleotides line up with TRBD1. CDR3 length equals 15 residues. Per germline, CDR1 MNHEY and CDR2 SVGAGI. Germline trimming cut 0 bases from V and 5 bases from J; bases unmatched to any gene: 5.

J is TRBJ2-5 and V is TRBV6-5; D is uncertain. Germline-derived CDR1 and CDR2 are MNHEY and SVGAGI. Deletions cut 4 bases from V and 1 base from J, with 16 bases between. The length of the CDR3 is 16 residues. DNA for the CDR3: TGTGCCAGCAGTTCCCTTCCTCTAAGGAGCCAAGAGACCCAGTACTTC. Protein: CASSSLPLRSQETQYF.

The rearrangement links TRBV11-2 to TRBJ1-4; D call uncertain. Trimming took 5 bases from V and 7 from J, leaving 20 bases between them. CDR3 length: 16 residues. Germline V lookup: CDR1 SGHAT, CDR2 FQNNGV. The DNA of the CDR3 is TGTGCCAGCAGCCTGAGTATCGGCTTAGGGAGTGAAAAACTGTTTTTT. Residues: CASSLSIGLGSEKLFF.

The chain uses TRBV11-3 and TRBJ1-5; a weak D match, TRBD1 (5 bases). V lost 5 bases, J lost 6 bases, and 8 bases lay in between. This CDR3 is built from 12 residues. CDR1 is SGHNT, CDR2 YENEEA, per germline. CDR3 sequence (DNA): TGTGCCAGCAGCGCGGGGGTTCAGCCCCAGCATTTT. Translation: CASSAGVQPQHF.

Notes on this clone: This specimen includes other DNA sequences encoding the same CDR3. The J gene is TRBJ2-1, the V gene TRBV7-2, with D unclear. The CDR3 spans 15 residues. Trimming removed 0 bases at V and 0 bases at J, with 6 bases between. Germline CDR1 is SGHTA and CDR2 is FQGNSA. The CDR3 reads CASSLAASSYNEQFF. DNA of the CDR3: TGTGCCAGCAGCTTAGCGGCAAGCTCCTACAATGAGCAGTTCTTC.

The chain carries TRBV7-7 and TRBJ2-1; 8 positions agree with TRBD2. From germline, CDR1 is SSHAT and CDR2 FNYEAQ (reference sequence). V shed 5 bases and J 10 bases; nucleotides not matched to a gene: 4. This CDR3 spans 12 amino acids. The CDR3 reads CASSVGLAEQFF. As DNA, the CDR3 is TGTGCCAGCAGCGTTGGACTAGCAGAGCAGTTCTTC.

The gene calls are TRBV19 and TRBJ1-5, with a weak D call TRBD1 (5 bases). Trimming removed 10 bases at V and 4 bases at J, with 14 bases between. Germline loops: CDR1 LNHDA, CDR2 SQIVND (reference sequence). The CDR3 covers 13 residues. CDR3 DNA: TGTGCCACCAGTGGGGCAGGGAATCAGCCCCAGCATTTT. Encoded protein: CATSGAGNQPQHF.

J is TRBJ1-2 and V is TRBV10-3; D might be TRBD1 (5 bases). CDR3 length: 13 residues. The V end lost 6 bases, the J end lost 2 bases, and 10 bases lay between the germline ends. Per the germline V gene, CDR1 is ENHRY and CDR2 is SYGVKD. The CDR3 DNA sequence: TGTGCCATCAGGGACATCCAAAACTATGGCTACACCTTC. It yields the protein CAIRDIQNYGYTF.

V is TRBV27 and J is TRBJ2-3; D not certain. Germline assignment: CDR1 MNHEY and CDR2 SMNVEV (reference sequence). The CDR3 consists of 14 residues. Trimming removed 7 bases from V and 0 bases from J, with 11 bases in between. CDR3 in amino acids: CASMLSSSTDTQYF. The CDR3 DNA is TGTGCCAGCATGCTAAGCTCTAGCACAGATACGCAGTATTTT.

The chain combines TRBV28 with TRBJ2-1, with TRBD2 matching 7 bases. Germline V CDR1 and CDR2: MDHEN, SYDVKM. Germline trimming cut 7 bases from V and 4 bases from J; bases unmatched to any gene: 10. The CDR3 consists of 15 residues. Here the CDR3 DNA reads TGTGCCAGCATATCTTTCGGGGGAGGGTACAATGAGCAGTTCTTC. Residues: CASISFGGGYNEQFF.

The genes are TRBV27 and TRBJ1-6, with D maybe TRBD1 (5 bases). This CDR3 is built from 11 residues. Germline CDR1 MNHEY, CDR2 SMNVEV (reference sequence). V was shortened by 10 bases and J by 8 bases, with 9 bases between the two germline ends. The DNA for the CDR3 is TGTGCCAACCAGACAGATTCACCCCTCCACTTT. Translating gives CANQTDSPLHF.

The chain is built from TRBV18 and TRBJ1-6; TRBD1 might be the D (6 bases). CDR3 size: 16 residues. The V end lost 3 bases, the J end lost 10 bases, and 19 bases lay between the germline ends. CDR1 and CDR2 (germline): KGHSH, LQKENI. CDR3 region: CASSPDSPSAGSPLHF. DNA for the CDR3: TGTGCCAGCTCACCGGACAGTCCTTCCGCCGGCTCACCCCTCCACTTT. The entire variable domain, with the rest obtained from reference TRBV18 and TRBJ1-6, is as follows: NAGVMQNPRHLVRRRGQEARLRCSPMKGHSHVYWYRQLPEEGLKFMVYLQKENIIDESGMPKERFSAEFPKEGPSILRIQQVVRGDSAAYFCASSPDSPSAGSPLHFGNGTRLTVT.

The gene calls are TRBV5-4 and TRBJ2-7; D is possibly TRBD1 (6 bases). The ends were cut back, 5 bases at V and 5 bases at J, with 17 bases in the middle. There are 14 residues in the CDR3. Germline lookup yields CDR1 SGHNT and CDR2 YYREEE (reference sequence). The CDR3 coding sequence is TGTGCCAGCAGGATACAGGGATTAATCAACGAGCAGTACTTC. Protein: CASRIQGLINEQYF.

This sequence joins TRBV29-1 and TRBJ2-5, with D maybe TRBD2 (5 bases). This CDR3 contains 13 residues. Trimming shortened V by 3 bases and J by 1 base, and 9 bases separated the two germline ends. The germline gives CDR1 SQVTM, CDR2 ANQGSEA. CDR3 DNA sequence: TGCAGCGTTGATAGAGGGTTCCAAGAGACCCAGTACTTC. Its translation is CSVDRGFQETQYF.

The chain joins TRBV5-1 to TRBJ1-2, with 8 positions matching TRBD1. CDR3 length: 14 residues. V dropped 4 bases and J dropped 7; count of bases not matched to a gene: 9. CDR1 is SGHRS, CDR2 YFSETQ, per germline. The CDR3 coding sequence is TGCGCCAGCAGCGGATTCGGACAGGGAAGTGGCTACACCTTC. This gives the protein CASSGFGQGSGYTF.

The chain carries TRBV30 and TRBJ1-4; no firm D call. The CDR3 runs 12 residues. V was pared by 4 bases and J by 5 bases, with 8 bases between. The germline V gene encodes CDR1 GTSNPN and CDR2 SVGIG (reference sequence). CDR3 nucleotides: TGTGCCTGGACCAGGCAGAATGAAAAACTGTTTTTT. This sequence encodes CAWTRQNEKLFF.

The gene calls are TRBV30 and TRBJ2-3; 7 bases fit TRBD2. There are 14 residues in the CDR3. The junction had 10 bases not matched to a gene; V was cut back by 5 bases and J by 5 bases. Germline-derived CDR1 and CDR2 are GTSNPN and SVGIG (reference sequence). The CDR3 region is CAWESAGVLDTQYF. CDR3 bases: TGTGCCTGGGAGTCTGCGGGAGTCTTAGATACGCAGTATTTT.